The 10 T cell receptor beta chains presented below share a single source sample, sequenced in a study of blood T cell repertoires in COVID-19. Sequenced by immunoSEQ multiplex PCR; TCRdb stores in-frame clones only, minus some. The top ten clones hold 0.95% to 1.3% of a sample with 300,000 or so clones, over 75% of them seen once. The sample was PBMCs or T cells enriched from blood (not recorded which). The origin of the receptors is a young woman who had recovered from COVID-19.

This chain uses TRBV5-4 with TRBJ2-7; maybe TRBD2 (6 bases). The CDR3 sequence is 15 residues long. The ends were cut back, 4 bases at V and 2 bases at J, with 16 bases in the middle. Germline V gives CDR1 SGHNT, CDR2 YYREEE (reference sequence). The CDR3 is CASSSGQGRTYEQYF. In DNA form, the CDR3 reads TGTGCCAGCAGCAGCGGGCAGGGCAGAACCTACGAGCAGTACTTC.

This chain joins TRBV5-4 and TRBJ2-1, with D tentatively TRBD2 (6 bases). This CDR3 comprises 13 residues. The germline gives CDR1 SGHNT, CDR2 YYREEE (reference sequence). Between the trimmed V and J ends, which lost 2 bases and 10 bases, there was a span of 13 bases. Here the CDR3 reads CASSFRGGAEQFF. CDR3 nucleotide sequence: TGTGCCAGCAGCTTTCGAGGCGGGGCCGAGCAGTTCTTC.

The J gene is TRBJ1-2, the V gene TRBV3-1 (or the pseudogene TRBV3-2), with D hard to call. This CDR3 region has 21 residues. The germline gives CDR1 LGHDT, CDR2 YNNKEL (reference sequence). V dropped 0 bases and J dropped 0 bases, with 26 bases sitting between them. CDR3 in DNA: TGTGCCAGCAGCCAAGATATTCGCCAGGCAAACCAGTATCAACCTAACTATGGCTACACCTTC. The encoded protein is CASSQDIRQANQYQPNYGYTF.

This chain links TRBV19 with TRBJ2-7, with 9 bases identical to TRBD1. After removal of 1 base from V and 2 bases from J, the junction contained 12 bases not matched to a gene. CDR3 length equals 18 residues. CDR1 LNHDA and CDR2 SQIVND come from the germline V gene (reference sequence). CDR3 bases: TGTGCCAGTAGTATAGTAGTGGGGCGACAGGGGGATACCTACGAGCAGTACTTC. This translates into CASSIVVGRQGDTYEQYF.

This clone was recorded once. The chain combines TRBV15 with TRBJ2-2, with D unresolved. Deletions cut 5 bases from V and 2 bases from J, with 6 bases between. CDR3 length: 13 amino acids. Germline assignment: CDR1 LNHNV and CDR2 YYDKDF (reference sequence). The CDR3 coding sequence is TGTGCCACCAGCCCAGAAAACACCGGGGAGCTGTTTTTT. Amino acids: CATSPENTGELFF.

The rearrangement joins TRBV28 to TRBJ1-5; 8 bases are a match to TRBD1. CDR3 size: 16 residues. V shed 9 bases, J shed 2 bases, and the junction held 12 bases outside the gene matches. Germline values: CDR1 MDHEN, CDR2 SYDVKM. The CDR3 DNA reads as TGTGCCAGTTACAGGGGGGGGGTTAAGGGCAATCAGCCCCAGCATTTT. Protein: CASYRGGVKGNQPQHF.

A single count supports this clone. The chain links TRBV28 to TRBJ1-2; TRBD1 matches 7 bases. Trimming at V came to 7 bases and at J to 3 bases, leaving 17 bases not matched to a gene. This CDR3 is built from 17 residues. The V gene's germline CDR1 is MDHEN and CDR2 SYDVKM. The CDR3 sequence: CASMGALRQGEYYGYTF. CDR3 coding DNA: TGTGCCAGCATGGGGGCGTTGCGGCAGGGGGAATACTATGGCTACACCTTC.

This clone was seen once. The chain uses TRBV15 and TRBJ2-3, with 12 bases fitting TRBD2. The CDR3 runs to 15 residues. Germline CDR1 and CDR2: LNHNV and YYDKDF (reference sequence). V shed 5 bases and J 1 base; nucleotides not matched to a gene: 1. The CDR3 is CATSASGGGTDTQYF. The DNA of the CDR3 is TGTGCCACCAGCGCTAGCGGGGGGGGCACAGATACGCAGTATTTT.

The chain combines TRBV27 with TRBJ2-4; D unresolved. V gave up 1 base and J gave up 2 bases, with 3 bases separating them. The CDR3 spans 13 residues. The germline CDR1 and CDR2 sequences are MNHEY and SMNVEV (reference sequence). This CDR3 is CASSLLSKNIQYF. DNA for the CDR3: TGTGCCAGCAGTTTATTATCCAAAAACATTCAGTACTTC.

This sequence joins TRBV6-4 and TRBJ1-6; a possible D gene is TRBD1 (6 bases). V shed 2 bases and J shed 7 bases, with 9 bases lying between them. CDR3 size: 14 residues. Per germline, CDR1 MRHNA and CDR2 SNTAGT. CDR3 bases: TGTGCCAGCAGTGACACAGGGAACAATTCACCCCTCCACTTT. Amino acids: CASSDTGNNSPLHF.